The clone carrying this T cell receptor beta chain was seen just once. The antigen remains unidentified. These data belong to a study of cytomegalovirus exposure and HLA in healthy donors. Study-wide results and caveats: According to an earlier analysis, most TCR beta V segments yielded productive rearrangements about 87% or about 30% of the time.

PCR used 60 Vbeta primers and 13 Jbeta primers. Repertoires were generated with immunoSEQ multiplex PCR, while TCRdb's copy carries only in-frame clones and drops some. This repertoire shows around 53,000 clones, roughly 80% found once; its top ten account for roughly 1.5%. Trimming left V 6 bases short and J 5 bases short, with 16 bases between. The length of the CDR3 is 14 residues. The germline V gene encodes CDR1 SNHLY and CDR2 FYNNEI. The specimen was PBMCs. The sequence was obtained from a man younger than 40 in good health and CMV-seronegative. V is TRBV2 and J is TRBJ2-5; D perhaps matches TRBD2 (5 bases). CDR3 sequence (DNA): TGTGCCAGCAGAACGCGGGTGGGGATGGAGACCCAGTACTTC. Its protein is CASRTRVGMETQYF.